These 26 T cell receptor beta chains share one sample of origin, sequenced in a study of T cell changes during pregnancy in multiple sclerosis. Profiled with immunoSEQ multiplex PCR; TCRdb holds only in-frame clones, not every one. This table has 60,000 to 65,000 clones, roughly 92% appearing once. The specimen comprised peripheral blood, sampled in the second trimester of pregnancy. The receptors were gathered from a female donor with multiple sclerosis, enrolled in a pregnancy study.

The V and J genes are TRBV5-1 and TRBJ2-7; 10 bases align to TRBD2. The germline V gene encodes CDR1 SGHRS and CDR2 YFSETQ. V was clipped by 0 bases and J by 1 base; unmatched bases: 13. CDR3 size: 19 residues. CDR3 loop: CASSLGLAGEAWVSYEQYF. The CDR3 DNA reads TGCGCCAGCAGCTTGGGGCTAGCGGGAGAAGCGTGGGTATCCTACGAGCAGTACTTC.

The rearrangement joins TRBV2 to TRBJ1-2, with TRBD1 as a possible D gene (6 bases). Trimming left V 6 bases short and J 2 bases short, with 7 bases between. Germline V gives CDR1 SNHLY, CDR2 FYNNEI. The CDR3 is 12 amino acids. The CDR3 DNA follows: TGTGCCAGCAGGACAGGAAACTATGGCTACACCTTC. It yields the protein CASRTGNYGYTF.

This clone was counted only a few times. The chain carries TRBV19 and TRBJ1-3; D is ambiguous. Trimming removed 7 bases from V and 1 base from J, with 8 bases in between. CDR1 and CDR2 from the germline V gene are LNHDA and SQIVND (reference sequence). CDR3 length: 13 amino acids. CDR3 sequence: CASTARSGNTIYF. The CDR3 bases are TGTGCCAGTACGGCTAGGTCTGGAAACACCATATATTTT. Based on the CDR3 plus reference TRBV19 and TRBJ1-3, the full variable domain is DGGITQSPKYLFRKEGQNVTLSCEQNLNHDAMYWYRQDPGQGLRLIYYSQIVNDFQKGDIAEGYSVSREKKESFPLTVTSAQKNPTAFYLCASTARSGNTIYFGEGSWLTVV.

The CDR3 bases are TGTGCCAGCAGTGAGATTACAGGGGCGAACACTGAAGCTTTCTTT. This encodes CASSEITGANTEAFF. The chain has TRBV25-1 and TRBJ1-1; 7 bases are a match to TRBD1. This CDR3 has 15 residues. Germline V CDR1 and CDR2: MGHDK, SYGVNS. The V gene end was trimmed by 3 bases and the J gene end by 1 base; junction bases not matched to a gene: 5.

This clone was observed a single time. V usage is TRBV28 and J usage is TRBJ2-7; D unclear. V was shortened by 6 bases and J by 4 bases, with 7 bases between the two germline ends. Per germline, CDR1 MDHEN and CDR2 SYDVKM. The CDR3 consists of 11 residues. The CDR3 reads CASSLFYEQYF. DNA for the CDR3: TGTGCCAGCAGCCTCTTTTACGAGCAGTACTTC. Full variable domain (rest looked up from reference TRBV28 and TRBJ2-7): DVKVTQSSRYLVKRTGEKVFLECVQDMDHENMFWYRQDPGLGLRLIYFSYDVKMKEKGDIPEGYSVSREKKERFSLILESASTNQTSMYLCASSLFYEQYFGPGTRLTVT.

The gene calls are TRBV29-1 and TRBJ2-3; D is unresolved. CDR3 length: 13 residues. V was cut by 2 bases and J by 0 bases, with 6 bases left in between. Germline V gene lookup returns CDR1 SQVTM and CDR2 ANQGSEA. The DNA for the CDR3 is TGCAGCGTTGAACACGGTAGCACAGATACGCAGTATTTT. It translates to CSVEHGSTDTQYF.

The chain links TRBV11-2 to TRBJ1-1; 9 bases map to TRBD1. The trim removed 3 bases at V and 2 bases at J, leaving 4 bases unmatched. The CDR3 length is 15 residues. Germline V gene sequence: CDR1 SGHAT, CDR2 FQNNGV. CDR3 loop: CASSFGQGINTEAFF. CDR3 coding DNA: TGTGCCAGCAGCTTCGGACAGGGGATTAACACTGAAGCTTTCTTT.

The J gene is TRBJ1-1, the V gene TRBV5-1; 7 positions match TRBD1. J was trimmed by 4 bases and V by 4 bases; bases with no gene match: 13. The CDR3 extends over 16 amino acids. Germline values: CDR1 SGHRS, CDR2 YFSETQ. This CDR3 reads CASSKGQRFEGTEAFF. In DNA, the CDR3 is TGCGCCAGCAGCAAGGGACAGAGGTTTGAGGGCACTGAAGCTTTCTTT.

In nucleotides, the CDR3 is TGTGCCAGCAGCTTGGCCGGCAGGGGATTTTCGGAGCCCCAGCATTTT. Its translation: CASSLAGRGFSEPQHF. The gene calls are TRBV5-6 and TRBJ1-5; weak D call: TRBD1 (6 bases). The CDR3 consists of 16 residues. V lost 0 bases and J lost 8, with 18 bases in between. Germline V gives CDR1 SGHDT, CDR2 YYEEEE.

This clone was observed a single time. The chain has TRBV13 and TRBJ2-7; D might be TRBD1 (5 bases). Trimming took 0 bases from V and 3 from J, leaving 9 bases between them. Per germline, CDR1 PRHDT and CDR2 FYEKMQ (reference sequence). The CDR3 covers 14 residues. The CDR3: CASSLGTDGYEQYF. CDR3 coding DNA: TGTGCCAGCAGCTTAGGGACAGATGGCTACGAGCAGTACTTC. The full variable domain, rest sourced from reference TRBV13 and TRBJ2-7, is AAGVIQSPRHLIKEKRETATLKCYPIPRHDTVYWYQQGPGQDPQFLISFYEKMQSDKGSIPDRFSAQQFSDYHSELNMSSLELGDSALYFCASSLGTDGYEQYFGPGTRLTVT.

The CDR3 sequence: CASSLGGIGSPLHF. For the CDR3, the DNA is TGTGCCAGCAGTTTAGGAGGTATCGGCTCACCCCTCCACTTT. The V call is TRBV27, the J call TRBJ1-6; unclear D gene. The V and J ends lost 2 bases and 10 bases respectively, with 12 bases between them. This CDR3 has 14 residues. CDR1 MNHEY and CDR2 SMNVEV come from the germline V gene (reference sequence).

In this sample, this clone turned up a few times. The V gene is TRBV5-1, the J gene TRBJ2-3; D possibly corresponds to TRBD1 (6 bases). Trimming shortened V by 3 bases and J by 2 bases, and 10 bases separated the two germline ends. The germline gives CDR1 SGHRS, CDR2 YFSETQ. The CDR3 consists of 14 residues. CDR3 sequence reads: CASSSNRVTDTQYF. The CDR3 DNA sequence: TGCGCCAGCAGCTCGAACAGGGTCACAGATACGCAGTATTTT.

The chain links TRBV27 to TRBJ2-7; a weak D match, TRBD2 (6 bases). The ends were cut back, 0 bases at V and 4 bases at J, with 7 bases in the middle. CDR3 length: 13 residues. The germline V gene has CDR1 MNHEY and CDR2 SMNVEV (reference sequence). The CDR3 nucleotides are TGTGCCAGCAGTTTATCCGGGAGTTACGAGCAGTACTTC. Translated, it gives CASSLSGSYEQYF.

In this sample, this clone turned up once. The V and J genes are TRBV4-3 and TRBJ2-3; 9 bases align to TRBD2. The CDR3 covers 17 residues. The trim removed 2 bases at V and 3 bases at J, leaving 9 bases unmatched. Germline V CDR1 and CDR2: LGHNA, YSLEER. CDR3 sequence reads: CASSQTPSGKGTDTQYF. The CDR3 bases are TGCGCCAGCAGCCAAACCCCTAGCGGGAAGGGTACAGATACGCAGTATTTT.

The chain carries TRBV5-1 and TRBJ1-2; 7 bases fit TRBD1. The CDR3 extends over 15 amino acids. V was clipped by 4 bases and J by 2 bases; unmatched bases: 8. Per germline, CDR1 SGHRS and CDR2 YFSETQ. CDR3 sequence reads: CASSLRQGENYGYTF. DNA for the CDR3: TGCGCCAGCAGCCTCCGACAGGGCGAGAACTATGGCTACACCTTC.

The chain employs TRBV11-1 and TRBJ2-7; TRBD2 matches at 9 bases. Trimming removed 8 bases from V and 2 bases from J; junction bases left unmatched: 7. Per germline, CDR1 SGHAT and CDR2 FQDESV (reference sequence). This CDR3 is built from 14 residues. Here the CDR3 reads CASGASSGAYEQYF. The CDR3 nucleotides read TGTGCCAGCGGAGCCTCTAGCGGGGCCTACGAGCAGTACTTC.

The V call is TRBV27, the J call TRBJ1-2, with D possibly being TRBD1 (5 bases). The CDR3 loop spans 17 amino acids. Trimming cost V 2 bases and J 8 bases, with 24 bases left between them. Per germline, CDR1 MNHEY and CDR2 SMNVEV (reference sequence). The DNA of the CDR3 is TGTGCCAGCAGTTTAAAGGCGTTCATGGGGGGAAGTCGAGGCTACACCTTC. As protein: CASSLKAFMGGSRGYTF.

The chain employs TRBV7-9 and TRBJ2-5; D call uncertain. The V end was cut by 5 bases, the J end by 5 bases, with 6 bases between. Germline lookup yields CDR1 SEHNR and CDR2 FQNEAQ (reference sequence). The CDR3 runs 11 residues. The CDR3 bases are TGTGCCAGCAGCGGCGGTGAGACCCAGTACTTC. It codes for CASSGGETQYF.

J is TRBJ2-1 and V is TRBV5-1; D is ambiguous. This CDR3 region has 13 residues. V was cut by 0 bases and J by 9 bases, with 10 bases left in between. The germline V gene has CDR1 SGHRS and CDR2 YFSETQ. CDR3 protein: CASSLESGLEQFF. CDR3 in DNA: TGCGCCAGCAGCTTGGAGTCCGGTCTTGAGCAGTTCTTC.

In this sample, this clone turned up once. As DNA, the CDR3 is TGTGCCAGCAGCTTAGCTAGCGGGAGGGGGCAGGAGACCCAGTACTTC. It encodes CASSLASGRGQETQYF. The chain employs TRBV7-2 and TRBJ2-5; 11 positions agree with TRBD2. The length of the CDR3 is 16 residues. Germline V gene lookup returns CDR1 SGHTA and CDR2 FQGNSA. V lost 0 bases, J lost 5 bases, and 5 bases stayed unmatched.

This clone was detected only once. The chain carries TRBV4-3 and TRBJ2-5; D call uncertain. There are 15 residues in the CDR3. V lost 0 bases, J lost 0 bases, and 8 bases lay in between. Germline-derived CDR1 and CDR2 are LGHNA and YSLEER. CDR3 residues: CASSQDLGDQETQYF. The CDR3 nucleotides are TGCGCCAGCAGCCAAGACTTGGGCGACCAAGAGACCCAGTACTTC.

The gene calls are TRBV28 and TRBJ1-1, with 8 bases that match TRBD1. V dropped 7 bases and J dropped 5; count of bases not matched to a gene: 3. The CDR3 is 12 amino acids. Germline CDR1 reads MDHEN; CDR2 reads SYDVKM. The CDR3 nucleotides are TGTGCCAGCACGACAGGGGTTACTGAAGCTTTCTTT. Its translation is CASTTGVTEAFF.

The chain combines TRBV5-4 with TRBJ2-2; 8 bases are shared with TRBD2. V trimming: 2 bases; J trimming: 8 bases; junction bases outside the gene matches: 8. This CDR3 region has 15 residues. CDR1 is SGHNT, CDR2 YYREEE, per germline (reference sequence). As DNA, the CDR3 is TGTGCCAGCAGCTTCAGGACTAGCTATCTAGGGGAGCTGTTTTTT. It yields the protein CASSFRTSYLGELFF.

This rearrangement joins TRBV28 to TRBJ2-2; the match to TRBD2 covers 10 bases. Trimming removed 8 bases from V and 3 bases from J; junction bases left unmatched: 3. CDR3 length: 14 residues. Germline loops: CDR1 MDHEN, CDR2 SYDVKM. CDR3 protein: CASVLAGDTGELFF. CDR3 in DNA: TGTGCCAGCGTTCTAGCGGGAGACACCGGGGAGCTGTTTTTT.

The CDR3 DNA follows: TGTGCCAGCAGCCCTCTTGCCGCTCGGGATACGCAGTATTTT. Amino acid sequence: CASSPLAARDTQYF. This rearrangement joins TRBV7-3 to TRBJ2-3, with D uncertain. From germline, CDR1 is SGHTA and CDR2 FQGTGA. The germline V and J ends were trimmed by 5 bases and 6 bases, with 15 bases remaining between them. The CDR3 spans 14 residues.

V and J are TRBV5-1 and TRBJ2-1; D possibly corresponds to TRBD2 (6 bases). The ends were cut back, 2 bases at V and 9 bases at J, with 18 bases in the middle. The CDR3 totals 15 residues. CDR1 and CDR2 (germline): SGHRS, YFSETQ. CDR3 amino acids: CASSFGGVGSGEQFF. CDR3 DNA sequence: TGCGCCAGCAGCTTTGGAGGGGTGGGATCAGGTGAGCAGTTCTTC.